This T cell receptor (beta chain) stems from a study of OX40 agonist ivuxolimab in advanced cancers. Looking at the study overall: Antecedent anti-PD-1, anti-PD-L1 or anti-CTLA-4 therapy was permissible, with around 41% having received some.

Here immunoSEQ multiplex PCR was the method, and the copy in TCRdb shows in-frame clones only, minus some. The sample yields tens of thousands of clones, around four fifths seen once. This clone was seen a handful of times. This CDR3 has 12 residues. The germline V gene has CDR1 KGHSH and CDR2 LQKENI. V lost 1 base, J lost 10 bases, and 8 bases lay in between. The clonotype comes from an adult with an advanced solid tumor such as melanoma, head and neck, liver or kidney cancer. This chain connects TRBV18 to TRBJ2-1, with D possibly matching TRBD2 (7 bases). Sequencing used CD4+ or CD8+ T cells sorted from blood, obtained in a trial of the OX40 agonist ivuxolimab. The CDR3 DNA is TGTGCCAGCTCACCACGGGGGGGCGAGCAGTTCTTC. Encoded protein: CASSPRGGEQFF.